This T cell receptor beta chain is from a study of blood T cell repertoires in COVID-19. The junction had 5 bases not matched to a gene; V was cut back by 2 bases and J by 9 bases. CDR3 length equals 15 residues. The germline gives CDR1 MNHEY, CDR2 SVGEGT. The data were produced by immunoSEQ multiplex PCR, yet TCRdb's version contains in-frame clones alone and is incomplete. The sample carries 190,000 or so clones, about 85% recorded once. Recovery among Cohort 3 donors was established by two negative PCRs, clearance, or symptom resolution. Material: PBMCs or T cells enriched from blood (not recorded which). The V call is TRBV6-2 or TRBV6-3, the J call TRBJ2-4; 12 positions match TRBD2. This TCR came from a woman aged 25 to 39 who had recovered from COVID-19. The CDR3 here is CASSYRTSGMSIQYF. The CDR3 DNA reads as TGTGCCAGCAGTTACCGGACTAGCGGGATGAGCATTCAGTACTTC.